This TCR beta chain was obtained from a study of blood T cell repertoires in COVID-19. Looking at the study overall: The United States, Italy and Spain were the sources of the acute and convalescent COVID-19 samples. In each case, the material was cDNA or gDNA derived from T cells, B-cell-depleted T cells, or PBMCs.

Authors' methods: Nucleated cell counts were estimated from reference gene primer amplification. Sequenced by immunoSEQ multiplex PCR; TCRdb stores in-frame clones only, minus some. That table supplies the V and J calls and clone size; D and trimming were determined from the DNA. The table has around 320,000 clones, about 85% seen once. The V gene's germline CDR1 is LNHDA and CDR2 SQIVND (reference sequence). The V and J ends lost 9 bases and 2 bases respectively, with 10 bases between them. The CDR3 spans 12 residues. The V call is TRBV19, the J call TRBJ2-5, with D possibly TRBD1 on 6 matching bases. Sequenced: peripheral blood. The sequence derives from a man in his late teens or twenties with active or convalescent COVID-19. CDR3 protein: CARKGEQETQYF. CDR3 in DNA: TGTGCCAGAAAGGGGGAACAAGAGACCCAGTACTTC.